This record concerns one TCR beta chain sequence. Its antigen is still unknown. The data are from a study of OX40 agonist ivuxolimab in advanced cancers. Study-level information: Partial responses were achieved by three patients, one with hepatocellular carcinoma and two with cutaneous melanoma. General study results and limits: Both CD4+ and CD8+ T cell populations in blood had undergone clonal expansion by week 6 at 0.1 to 3.0 mg/kg.

Drawing of blood for sampling happened at baseline, at cycle 4 day 1, and at cycle 7 day 1. Only in-frame clones appear in the TCRdb table, and some are missing; sequencing was by immunoSEQ multiplex PCR. Of more than 80,000 clones in the sample, about 90% were seen once. Here the sequenced sample was CD4+ or CD8+ T cells sorted from blood, taken in a trial of the OX40 agonist ivuxolimab. This receptor was obtained from an adult with an advanced solid tumor such as melanoma, head and neck, liver or kidney cancer.

Written as DNA, the CDR3 is TGTGCCAGCAGCAAACTCGGGAAGTTGGGGTTCCACAATGAGCAGTTCTTC. Its translation: CASSKLGKLGFHNEQFF. This chain joins TRBV21-1 and TRBJ2-1; whether TRBD2, the table's D call, matches the DNA was not checked. TRBV21-1 is a listed pseudogene. The CDR3 totals 17 residues.